The text below deals with one T cell receptor (beta chain). Its antigen is as yet unknown. At one boundary the junction diverges from the germline segment, which might be a read error. The data were obtained in a study of regulatory T cells in long-lasting Graves disease. Notes on the study in general: Examination was confined to peripheral blood, excluding thyroid tissue.

Indicated time point: persistent/refractory GD, antithyroid drugs over 5 years with positive TRAb. RNA from PBMCs was the source of the TCR library. The V gene's germline CDR1 is SSHAT and CDR2 FNYEAQ (reference sequence). The CDR3 runs 13 residues. Assembly of TCR beta libraries relied on iRepertoire HTBI primers together with Arm-PCR of CDR3 regions. One entry per CDR3 protein results from TCRdb running MiXCR on the multiplex PCR reads. This table has about 470,000 distinct CDR3 sequences, around 21% appearing once. The material sequenced was peripheral blood mononuclear cells (PBMCs), taken when the disease was refractory, from a patient treated with antithyroid drugs. This receptor was taken from a female donor with Graves disease. The rearrangement links TRBV7-7 to TRBJ2-5; D gene uncertain. CDR3 bases: TGTGCTAGCAGCTTAGAAGGTTTTGAGACCCAGTACTTC. Encoded protein: CASSLEGFETQYF.